Presented here are 9 T cell receptor beta chains from one specimen sequenced in a study of T cell changes during pregnancy in multiple sclerosis (dated by TCRdb to between 2018 and 2020). Library prep was done by the immunoSEQ multiplex PCR assay. In TCRdb, the immuneACCESS table is reduced to in-frame sequences with V and J assigned. These tables do not hold every clone; where another copy was compared, an unresolved V gene accounts for under half, and the others remain unexplained. This sample holds 60,000 to 70,000 clones; approximately 91% were observed only once. The ten largest clones represent almost 1.5% of the sample. The sequencing used peripheral blood, collected in the second trimester of pregnancy. The origin of the receptors is a female donor with multiple sclerosis, enrolled in a pregnancy study.

The chain is built from TRBV14 and TRBJ2-5; 11 positions agree with TRBD2. J was trimmed by 4 bases and V by 0 bases; bases with no gene match: 7. Germline V CDR1 and CDR2: SGHDN, FVKESK. The CDR3 contains 17 residues. The CDR3 spells CASSQETSGGLGETQYF. The DNA of the CDR3 is TGTGCCAGCAGCCAAGAAACTAGCGGGGGTCTCGGAGAGACCCAGTACTTC.

The count of this clone is one. The genes are TRBV7-2 and TRBJ1-2, with 11 bases that match TRBD1. The V segment lost 5 bases and the J segment 5 bases; nucleotides outside the gene matches: 16. The CDR3 is 18 residues long. The germline V gene encodes CDR1 SGHTA and CDR2 FQGNSA. In DNA, the CDR3 is TGTGCCAGCAGCCGGAGCGGGACAGGGGGGTCGACGGTTTATGGCTACACCTTC. Protein sequence: CASSRSGTGGSTVYGYTF.

V usage is TRBV11-2 and J usage is TRBJ2-3; 11 nucleotides line up with TRBD1. The CDR3 is 17 amino acids. Germline V gives CDR1 SGHAT, CDR2 FQNNGV. Trimming removed 2 bases from V and 4 bases from J; junction bases left unmatched: 8. The CDR3 DNA follows: TGTGCCAGCAGCTTACAAGGGGGACAGGGGGGGGCAGATACGCAGTATTTT. Translating gives CASSLQGGQGGADTQYF.

The genes are TRBV7-9 and TRBJ1-1; weak D call: TRBD1 (6 bases). This CDR3 has 16 residues. The germline V gene encodes CDR1 SEHNR and CDR2 FQNEAQ (reference sequence). V was cut by 6 bases and J by 0 bases, with 17 bases left in between. Here the CDR3 reads CASSSRGRGVNTEAFF. CDR3 coding DNA: TGTGCCAGCAGTAGCAGAGGCAGGGGCGTGAACACTGAAGCTTTCTTT.

The CDR3 bases are TGTGCCAGCAGTAGTCGGACAGGGCCGAACACCGGGGAGCTGTTTTTT. Encoded protein: CASSSRTGPNTGELFF. The chain is built from TRBV28 and TRBJ2-2, with 8 bases fitting TRBD1. J gave up 0 bases and V 5 bases, and 5 bases lay outside the gene matches. The CDR3 spans 16 residues. Germline-derived CDR1 and CDR2 are MDHEN and SYDVKM.

CDR3 protein: CASSYRGGRTEAFF. As DNA, the CDR3 is TGTGCCAGCAGTTATAGGGGCGGACGGACTGAAGCTTTCTTT. The chain recombines TRBV6-5 with TRBJ1-1; possibly TRBD1 for D (5 bases). V was clipped by 3 bases and J by 5 bases, with 13 bases between them. The germline gives CDR1 MNHEY, CDR2 SVGAGI. CDR3 length equals 14 residues.

The genes are TRBV14 and TRBJ2-7; D may be TRBD1 (5 bases). The V gene's germline CDR1 is SGHDN and CDR2 FVKESK. Trimming cost V 4 bases and J 0 bases, with 13 bases left between them. This CDR3 spans 15 amino acids. In nucleotides, the CDR3 is TGTGCCAGCAGCCGAACAGGCTCCATCTCCTACGAGCAGTACTTC. Translating gives CASSRTGSISYEQYF.

As concerns this clone: One junction end disagrees with the germline gene, perhaps due to a read error. This chain's CDR3 is CASSRELRDPGIF. The DNA of the CDR3 is TGTGCCAGCAGTAGAGAACTCAGGGATCCCGGAATCTTC. The V gene is TRBV7-2, the J gene TRBJ2-7; D possibly corresponds to TRBD1 (5 bases). This CDR3 region has 13 residues. Germline CDR1 is SGHTA and CDR2 is FQGNSA.

The chain is built from TRBV7-3 and TRBJ1-1; 8 bases align to TRBD1. Germline trimming cut 5 bases from V and 1 base from J; bases unmatched to any gene: 3. Germline V CDR1 and CDR2: SGHTA, FQGTGA. The CDR3 loop spans 14 amino acids. CDR3 sequence (DNA): TGTGCCAGCAGCAAGACAGGGGAGAACACTGAAGCTTTCTTT. Protein product: CASSKTGENTEAFF.